One sample yielded the 32 T cell receptor beta chains listed below, sequenced in a study of T cell responses to AZD1222 COVID-19 vaccine listed by TCRdb under 2021. Libraries came from the immunoSEQ multiplex PCR assay. In its TCRdb copy, this immuneACCESS table keeps in-frame sequences only and misses some clones. Where compared with another copy, unresolved V genes explain less than half of these, and the others have no known cause. For this sample there are about 120,000 clones; just over 85% appear just once. About a fifth of the sample rests with the top ten. Per the publication, the time point label means: baseline before first vaccination. The sequencing used peripheral blood, collected on day 0 of AZD1222 vaccination. These receptors came from an adult in good health.

The CDR3 region is CASTEGAGYNSPLHF. CDR3 in DNA: TGTGCCAGCACCGAGGGGGCGGGCTATAATTCACCCCTCCACTTT. The rearrangement joins TRBV28 to TRBJ1-6; TRBD1 agrees at 7 bases. Germline assignment: CDR1 MDHEN and CDR2 SYDVKM. The CDR3 sequence is 15 residues long. The J segment lost 3 bases and the V segment lost 7 bases, leaving 6 bases of the junction unmatched.

The chain joins TRBV28 to TRBJ1-5; no clear D. The CDR3 has 12 residues. Per germline, CDR1 MDHEN and CDR2 SYDVKM. V lost 6 bases to trimming and J lost 4 bases, with 7 bases between them. The CDR3, as DNA: TGTGCCAGCAGCCAGATTAATCAGCCCCAGCATTTT. It specifies CASSQINQPQHF.

The V call is TRBV5-6, the J call TRBJ2-7; 7 positions agree with TRBD1. The V and J ends lost 0 bases and 6 bases, in that order; junction bases with no gene match: 6. This CDR3 is built from 14 residues. Germline assignment: CDR1 SGHDT and CDR2 YYEEEE. In DNA form, the CDR3 reads TGTGCCAGCAGCTTGGGACCCGGGACAGTCGAGCAGTACTTC. Translating gives CASSLGPGTVEQYF.

This chain links TRBV6-2 or TRBV6-3 with TRBJ2-7; 10 bases match TRBD1. V shed 5 bases, J shed 3 bases, and the junction held 13 bases outside the gene matches. CDR1 and CDR2 from the germline V gene are MNHEY and SVGEGT. The CDR3 consists of 17 residues. CDR3 coding DNA: TGTGCCAGCAGTACCCCCCGAGGGACAGGGGAGAACTACGAGCAGTACTTC. It specifies CASSTPRGTGENYEQYF.

The chain uses TRBV7-6 and TRBJ2-6, with D unclear. V was shortened by 3 bases and J by 0 bases, with 6 bases between the two germline ends. The CDR3 length is 15 residues. The germline V gene encodes CDR1 SGHVS and CDR2 FNYEAQ. This CDR3 is CASSFDLSGANVLTF. CDR3 sequence (DNA): TGTGCCAGCAGCTTCGACCTCTCTGGGGCCAACGTCCTGACTTTC.

V usage is TRBV3-1 (or the pseudogene TRBV3-2) and J usage is TRBJ2-7; no firm D call. Germline V lookup: CDR1 LGHDT, CDR2 YNNKEL (reference sequence). Trimming removed 2 bases from V and 6 bases from J, with 8 bases in between. The CDR3 sequence is 12 residues long. DNA of the CDR3: TGTGCCAGCAGCCAAAGGGCGATCGAGCAGTACTTC. This translates into CASSQRAIEQYF.

The rearrangement uses TRBV15 and TRBJ2-7; D not certain. The V and J ends lost 4 bases and 3 bases respectively, with 19 bases between them. Germline V gene sequence: CDR1 LNHNV, CDR2 YYDKDF (reference sequence). CDR3 length equals 16 residues. The CDR3 is CATSMSVGRPHYEQYF. As DNA, the CDR3 is TGTGCCACCAGCATGAGCGTAGGTCGACCCCACTACGAGCAGTACTTC.

This clone came up many times. The J gene is TRBJ2-1, the V gene TRBV11-2, with 14 bases aligning to TRBD2. V shed 7 bases, J shed 7 bases, and the junction held 9 bases outside the gene matches. The CDR3 is made up of 16 amino acids. Germline V gene sequence: CDR1 SGHAT, CDR2 FQNNGV. The CDR3 protein is CASTKGTSGGGNEQFF. CDR3 nucleotides: TGTGCCAGCACCAAAGGGACTAGCGGGGGAGGGAATGAGCAGTTCTTC.

The chain has TRBV7-6 and TRBJ1-6; perhaps TRBD1 as D (5 bases). Germline values: CDR1 SGHVS, CDR2 FNYEAQ. The CDR3 is 15 residues long. Trimming took 3 bases from V and 9 from J, leaving 15 bases between them. DNA for the CDR3: TGTGCCAGCAGCTTCGCCGCCCGAGGGGTTTCACCCCTCCACTTT. Translating gives CASSFAARGVSPLHF.

The V call is TRBV12-3 or TRBV12-4, the J call TRBJ1-2; possible D gene TRBD1, 6 bases. CDR3 length equals 13 residues. Trimming shortened V by 3 bases and J by 7 bases, and 12 bases separated the two germline ends. CDR3 sequence reads: CASSFHREAGYTF. The CDR3 DNA sequence: TGTGCCAGCAGTTTCCACAGGGAGGCTGGCTACACCTTC.

A few counts support this clone. The chain recombines TRBV5-1 with TRBJ1-2; D remains unclear. The germline CDR1 and CDR2 sequences are SGHRS and YFSETQ. Trimming left V 0 bases short and J 5 bases short, with 5 bases between. The CDR3 is 12 amino acids. This chain's CDR3 is CASSLAGYGYTF. The CDR3 DNA is TGCGCCAGCAGCTTGGCAGGTTATGGCTACACCTTC.

V is TRBV11-3 and J is TRBJ2-5; no definite D call. V was clipped by 8 bases and J by 5 bases, with 3 bases between them. The germline V gene encodes CDR1 SGHNT and CDR2 YENEEA. This CDR3 comprises 9 residues. Here the CDR3 reads CASPETQYF. For the CDR3, the DNA is TGTGCCAGCCCCGAGACCCAGTACTTC.

The chain recombines TRBV5-8 with TRBJ2-7; the match to TRBD2 covers 8 bases. CDR1 is SGHTS and CDR2 is YDEGEE in the germline V gene. The CDR3 loop spans 12 amino acids. V was pared by 8 bases and J by 5 bases, with 6 bases of the junction left unmatched. CDR3 protein: CASPRGGHEQYF. CDR3 DNA sequence: TGTGCCAGTCCCCGGGGGGGTCACGAGCAGTACTTC.

J is TRBJ1-2 and V is TRBV28; 7 nucleotides match TRBD1. V dropped 6 bases and J dropped 2; count of bases not matched to a gene: 9. The CDR3 contains 15 residues. From germline, CDR1 is MDHEN and CDR2 SYDVKM. Written as DNA, the CDR3 is TGTGCCAGCAGCCTAGGGGGCAAGGGGAACTATGGCTACACCTTC. Encoded protein: CASSLGGKGNYGYTF.

The chain employs TRBV5-1 and TRBJ1-2; D uncertain. The germline CDR1 and CDR2 sequences are SGHRS and YFSETQ. The CDR3 is 12 residues long. Trimming took off 2 bases at V and 6 bases at J, with 8 bases between the two ends. The CDR3 sequence is CASSFDADGYTF. As DNA, the CDR3 is TGCGCCAGCAGCTTTGATGCGGATGGCTACACCTTC. Looking up the rest from reference TRBV5-1 and TRBJ1-2 gives the full variable domain: KAGVTQTPRYLIKTRGQQVTLSCSPISGHRSVSWYQQTPGQGLQFLFEYFSETQRNKGNFPGRFSGRQFSNSRSEMNVSTLELGDSALYLCASSFDADGYTFGSGTRLTVV.

The chain joins TRBV19 to TRBJ1-5, with no clear D. The V end was cut by 2 bases, the J end by 4 bases, with 3 bases between. This CDR3 is built from 12 residues. Germline V CDR1 and CDR2: LNHDA, SQIVND (reference sequence). CDR3 protein: CASSIINQPQHF. The CDR3 bases are TGTGCCAGTAGTATAATAAATCAGCCCCAGCATTTT.

The J gene is TRBJ1-1, the V gene TRBV6-6, with D uncertain. The CDR3 spans 13 residues. The germline V and J ends were trimmed by 9 bases and 0 bases, with 11 bases remaining between them. Germline lookup yields CDR1 MNHNY and CDR2 SVGAGI (reference sequence). In DNA form, the CDR3 reads TGTGCCAGTCGAGGCAGCGTGAACACTGAAGCTTTCTTT. This gives the protein CASRGSVNTEAFF.

This clone was observed a single time. Written as DNA, the CDR3 is TGTGCCAGCAGCTCGACAGGGCCAGAACGCTACGAGCAGTACTTC. Encoded protein: CASSSTGPERYEQYF. V gene TRBV7-9 combines with J gene TRBJ2-7, with 7 nucleotides matching TRBD1. The CDR3 totals 15 residues. Germline CDR1 SEHNR, CDR2 FQNEAQ (reference sequence). V lost 4 bases, J lost 3 bases, and 9 bases stayed unmatched.

The rearrangement uses TRBV5-6 and TRBJ1-2; the match to TRBD1 covers 7 bases. V gave up 4 bases and J gave up 2 bases; unmatched junction bases: 20. The CDR3 is 19 amino acids. CDR1 is SGHDT and CDR2 is YYEEEE in the germline V gene. CDR3 sequence: CASSPAPTGRVAPNYGYTF. In DNA, the CDR3 is TGTGCCAGCAGCCCCGCGCCGACAGGGAGGGTCGCTCCAAACTATGGCTACACCTTC.

The chain is built from TRBV3-1 (or the pseudogene TRBV3-2) and TRBJ1-3; D gene unclear. Germline V lookup: CDR1 LGHDT, CDR2 YNNKEL (reference sequence). Trimming left V 5 bases short and J 4 bases short, with 21 bases between. CDR3 length equals 17 residues. In nucleotides, the CDR3 is TGTGCCAGCAGCTCAACTCCTCACGGGCAGAAAGGAAACACCATATATTTT. Its protein is CASSSTPHGQKGNTIYF.

V is TRBV11-1 and J is TRBJ2-1; 8 bases map to TRBD2. The V gene's germline CDR1 is SGHAT and CDR2 FQDESV (reference sequence). Unmatched junction bases numbered 11, after V lost 5 bases and J lost 8 bases. The CDR3 extends over 15 amino acids. CDR3 in amino acids: CASSPGTRGSDEQFF. The CDR3 DNA reads as TGTGCCAGCAGCCCCGGGACTAGAGGAAGCGATGAGCAGTTCTTC.

The sample holds one count of this clone. V and J are TRBV18 and TRBJ1-5, with D uncertain. V lost 8 bases and J lost 1, with 24 bases in between. Germline CDR1 reads KGHSH; CDR2 reads LQKENI. The CDR3 sequence is 18 residues long. The CDR3 here is CASGRSGGVGASNQPQHF. CDR3 DNA sequence: TGTGCCAGCGGCCGGTCGGGCGGGGTAGGCGCGAGCAATCAGCCCCAGCATTTT.

V and J are TRBV4-1 and TRBJ1-2; D not resolved. The CDR3 is 16 residues long. In germline, CDR1 is MGHRA, CDR2 YSYEKL. V lost 0 bases, J lost 4 bases, and 15 bases lay in between. This CDR3 is CASSQDLVTRPYGYTF. The CDR3 DNA reads TGCGCCAGCAGCCAAGATCTGGTGACGAGACCCTATGGCTACACCTTC.

J is TRBJ2-7 and V is TRBV28; either TRBD1 or TRBD2 may fit D (6 bases each). Germline CDR1 MDHEN, CDR2 SYDVKM. The germline V and J ends were trimmed by 7 bases and 7 bases, with 20 bases remaining between them. The CDR3 runs 14 residues. The CDR3 DNA sequence: TGTGCCAGCACCACCCGAAGGGGGGTGGAGGAGCAGTACTTC. Its translation is CASTTRRGVEEQYF.

V usage is TRBV27 and J usage is TRBJ2-6, with TRBD1 as a possible D gene (7 bases). This CDR3 is built from 15 residues. Trimming removed 4 bases at V and 2 bases at J, with 9 bases between. CDR1 is MNHEY, CDR2 SMNVEV, per germline (reference sequence). For the CDR3, the DNA is TGTGCCAGCAGTTCAGGGGGGACTGGGGCCAACGTCCTGACTTTC. This codes for CASSSGGTGANVLTF.

The chain has TRBV7-2 and TRBJ1-2; a weak D match, TRBD1 (6 bases). Germline V lookup: CDR1 SGHTA, CDR2 FQGNSA. Trimming took off 5 bases at V and 4 bases at J, with 17 bases between the two ends. CDR3 length: 15 amino acids. The CDR3 reads CASSLQGTSLYGYTF. Written as DNA, the CDR3 is TGTGCCAGCAGCCTACAGGGTACCTCCCTCTATGGCTACACCTTC.

V and J are TRBV7-9 and TRBJ1-5; TRBD1 matches at 9 bases. Germline V gene sequence: CDR1 SEHNR, CDR2 FQNEAQ (reference sequence). CDR3 length equals 16 residues. J was trimmed by 3 bases and V by 5 bases; bases with no gene match: 8. The CDR3 loop reads CASSQGTGPHNQPQHF. The CDR3 DNA reads TGTGCCAGCAGCCAAGGGACAGGGCCACACAATCAGCCCCAGCATTTT.

The CDR3 bases are TGTGCCAGCATGGGACAGGGAGACACCGGGGAGCTGTTTTTT. Residues: CASMGQGDTGELFF. The chain is built from TRBV7-9 and TRBJ2-2; 9 nucleotides align to TRBD1. Per the germline V gene, CDR1 is SEHNR and CDR2 is FQNEAQ (reference sequence). The J segment lost 3 bases and the V segment lost 7 bases, leaving 3 bases of the junction unmatched. The CDR3 is made up of 14 amino acids.

The V and J genes are TRBV5-1 and TRBJ2-7, with D unclear. CDR1 and CDR2 from the germline V gene are SGHRS and YFSETQ. This CDR3 comprises 17 residues. V was trimmed by 0 bases and J by 0 bases, leaving 16 bases between them. The CDR3 reads CASSLGLRTAASYEQYF. CDR3 coding DNA: TGCGCCAGCAGCTTGGGGTTGAGGACGGCCGCCTCCTACGAGCAGTACTTC.

The CDR3 is CASSITGVGYGYTF. Written as DNA, the CDR3 is TGTGCCAGCAGCATCACAGGGGTTGGCTATGGCTACACCTTC. This sequence joins TRBV11-1 and TRBJ1-2, with 7 bases aligning to TRBD1. CDR1 and CDR2 from the germline V gene are SGHAT and FQDESV (reference sequence). The J segment lost 4 bases and the V segment lost 5 bases, leaving 7 bases of the junction unmatched. The CDR3 totals 14 residues.

This rearrangement joins TRBV3-1 (or the pseudogene TRBV3-2) to TRBJ1-3, with D unclear. Trimming shortened V by 3 bases and J by 1 base, and 4 bases separated the two germline ends. This CDR3 has 13 amino acids. Germline CDR1 and CDR2: LGHDT and YNNKEL (reference sequence). The CDR3 bases are TGTGCCAGCAGCCAGTTTTCTGGAAACACCATATATTTT. Translating gives CASSQFSGNTIYF.

The chain has TRBV7-9 and TRBJ1-5, with 9 bases identical to TRBD1. CDR3 length equals 16 residues. CDR1 is SEHNR and CDR2 is FQNEAQ in the germline V gene (reference sequence). J lost 4 bases, V lost 1 base, and 5 bases had no gene match. DNA for the CDR3: TGTGCCAGCAGCTTAGATCCGGACAGGGGAAATCAGCCCCAGCATTTT. Translation: CASSLDPDRGNQPQHF.